A single sample is the source of the 20 T cell receptor beta chains below, sequenced in a study of T cell repertoires in cytomegalovirus infection. Their antigen targets remain unknown. TCRdb reprocessed the reads with MiXCR, giving one entry per CDR3 protein. The sample records approximately 1,000,000 distinct CDR3 sequences, 31% being singletons. Sequences were derived from cultured CD8+ T cells from PBMCs, sampled from culture after CMV antigen stimulation. These receptors came from a human donor in good health (CMV status not recorded). Some clones in this sample may be carry-over from other donors' samples.

This clonotype was observed many times. J is TRBJ1-1 and V is TRBV7-6; 7 bases agree with TRBD1. The junction had 4 bases not matched to a gene; V was cut back by 3 bases and J by 0 bases. Germline loops: CDR1 SGHVS, CDR2 FNYEAQ. This CDR3 has 15 residues. The CDR3 DNA follows: TGTGCCAGCAGCTTGGGGACAGACATGAACACTGAAGCTTTCTTT. As protein: CASSLGTDMNTEAFF.

This clonotype has a count of ten or more. The chain recombines TRBV7-9 with TRBJ2-1; D assignment may be TRBD1 or TRBD2 (7 bases each). CDR1 is SEHNR, CDR2 FQNEAQ, per germline (reference sequence). The V and J ends lost 7 bases and 9 bases respectively, with 13 bases between them. The CDR3 is 12 amino acids. This chain's CDR3 is CASTQGGTEQFF. In nucleotides, the CDR3 is TGTGCCAGCACCCAGGGGGGGACTGAGCAGTTCTTC. The variable domain in full, completed from reference TRBV7-9 and TRBJ2-1, reads DTGVSQNPRHKITKRGQNVTFRCDPISEHNRLYWYRQTLGQGPEFLTYFQNEAQLEKSRLLSDRFSAERPKGSFSTLEIQRTEQGDSAMYLCASTQGGTEQFFGPGTRLTVL.

The chain has TRBV29-1 and TRBJ2-2, with TRBD1 matching over 8 bases. Germline CDR1 is SQVTM and CDR2 is ANQGSEA. Unmatched junction bases numbered 10, after V lost 4 bases and J lost 6 bases. This CDR3 contains 15 residues. The CDR3 region has the DNA TGCAGCGTTGCCTTCGGACAGGGACGCCCCGGGGAGCTGTTTTTT. Protein sequence: CSVAFGQGRPGELFF.

This clonotype showed up many times. The chain employs TRBV4-1 and TRBJ1-2; the D gene is possibly TRBD1 (6 bases). The V gene lost 0 bases and the J gene lost 4 bases, with 9 bases spanning the gap. The CDR3 loop spans 14 amino acids. Germline V gene data show CDR1 as MGHRA and CDR2 as YSYEKL. CDR3 residues: CASSQDRGPYGYTF. The DNA for the CDR3 is TGCGCCAGCAGCCAAGACAGGGGACCCTATGGCTACACCTTC.

There are a few counts of this clonotype. Here the CDR3 reads CASSKGQGESFEQFF. The CDR3 bases are TGTGCCAGCAGTAAGGGACAGGGGGAATCATTTGAGCAGTTCTTC. The chain employs TRBV6-2 or TRBV6-3 and TRBJ2-1; TRBD1 matches 11 bases. CDR3 length: 15 residues. Trimming removed 5 bases from V and 9 bases from J; junction bases left unmatched: 9. Germline lookup yields CDR1 MNHEY and CDR2 SVGEGT.

This clonotype has a count of ten or more. CDR3 nucleotide sequence: TGTGCCAGCAGCTTAGCGGGGTCCTACGAGCAGTACTTC. As protein: CASSLAGSYEQYF. The J gene is TRBJ2-7, the V gene TRBV7-6; D is unresolved. The V and J ends lost 0 bases and 1 base respectively, with 4 bases between them. CDR3 length equals 13 residues. Per germline, CDR1 SGHVS and CDR2 FNYEAQ.

Many counts were recorded for this clonotype. The gene calls are TRBV7-9 and TRBJ2-1; unclear D gene. The germline CDR1 and CDR2 sequences are SEHNR and FQNEAQ (reference sequence). The CDR3 length is 14 residues. Deletions cut 5 bases from V and 5 bases from J, with 13 bases between. The CDR3 region is CASSHLGRNNEQFF. The CDR3 nucleotides are TGTGCCAGCAGCCACCTAGGGCGTAACAATGAGCAGTTCTTC.

This clonotype was observed at least ten times. The chain is built from TRBV7-2 and TRBJ2-3, with D uncertain. This CDR3 region has 16 residues. Germline CDR1 is SGHTA and CDR2 is FQGNSA. The V gene lost 7 bases and the J gene lost 1 base, with 18 bases spanning the gap. The CDR3 region has the DNA TGTGCCAGCATCTCGACTTCCCCCGGGCGCACAGATACGCAGTATTTT. Its translation is CASISTSPGRTDTQYF.

This chain connects TRBV28 to TRBJ2-1; 9 positions agree with TRBD2. The CDR3 is 17 residues long. Germline lookup yields CDR1 MDHEN and CDR2 SYDVKM. V trimming: 1 base; J trimming: 0 bases; junction bases outside the gene matches: 4. The CDR3 reads CASSLFGLASSYNEQFF. The CDR3 DNA follows: TGTGCCAGCAGTTTATTCGGACTAGCGAGCTCCTACAATGAGCAGTTCTTC.

This clonotype was seen only a few times. The chain combines TRBV14 with TRBJ2-5; no firm D call. Germline V gene lookup returns CDR1 SGHDN and CDR2 FVKESK. This CDR3 region has 16 residues. The V and J ends lost 0 bases and 5 bases respectively, with 16 bases between them. In nucleotides, the CDR3 is TGTGCCAGCAGCCAAGATACGGACGGACCTTGGGAGACCCAGTACTTC. Protein: CASSQDTDGPWETQYF.

CDR3 protein: CASTDLRFREKLFF. Here the CDR3 DNA reads TGTGCCAGCACCGATTTAAGATTTCGCGAAAAACTGTTTTTT. This chain uses TRBV6-2 or TRBV6-3 with TRBJ1-4; unclear D gene. Germline CDR1 reads MNHEY; CDR2 reads SVGEGT. CDR3 size: 14 residues. V lost 7 bases to trimming and J lost 8 bases, with 17 bases between them.

This chain links TRBV7-2 with TRBJ1-2; 12 nucleotides align to TRBD1. Germline V gene sequence: CDR1 SGHTA, CDR2 FQGNSA. After removal of 5 bases from V and 7 bases from J, the junction contained 8 bases not matched to a gene. The CDR3 has 15 residues. CDR3 nucleotide sequence: TGTGCCAGCAGCACGCTGGGACAGGGGGCAGGTGGCTACACCTTC. Its translation is CASSTLGQGAGGYTF.

This clonotype was counted ten times or more. This chain links TRBV12-3 or TRBV12-4 with TRBJ1-5; no definite D call. V lost 4 bases, J lost 4 bases, and 11 bases lay in between. This CDR3 is 14 amino acids long. The CDR3 DNA is TGTGCCAGCAGTTCCGCGCACTTAAATCAGCCCCAGCATTTT. Translation gives CASSSAHLNQPQHF.

This clonotype has more than one count but fewer than ten. The chain recombines TRBV6-2 or TRBV6-3 with TRBJ2-5; D may be TRBD2 (5 bases). There are 13 residues in the CDR3. Germline lookup yields CDR1 MNHEY and CDR2 SVGEGT. The V gene lost 7 bases and the J gene lost 3 bases, with 12 bases spanning the gap. CDR3 sequence: CASNPTRKETQYF. Written as DNA, the CDR3 is TGTGCCAGCAATCCTACTAGGAAAGAGACCCAGTACTTC.

This clonotype has just a few counts. The chain has TRBV7-6 and TRBJ1-6; 7 nucleotides match TRBD1. With V trimmed by 5 bases and J by 5 bases, 12 bases remained unmatched. CDR1 SGHVS and CDR2 FNYEAQ come from the germline V gene. The CDR3 length is 17 residues. CDR3 bases: TGTGCCAGCAGCCCGTACGTGACAGGGAGCCATAATTCACCCCTCCACTTT. This translates into CASSPYVTGSHNSPLHF.

The chain uses TRBV7-6 and TRBJ2-1; D assignment may be TRBD1 or TRBD2 (5 bases each). CDR3 length equals 14 residues. Per the germline V gene, CDR1 is SGHVS and CDR2 is FNYEAQ. Between the trimmed V and J ends, which lost 4 bases and 4 bases, there was a span of 11 bases. CDR3 loop: CASSSGPIYNEQFF. In DNA, the CDR3 is TGTGCCAGCAGCTCGGGACCAATTTACAATGAGCAGTTCTTC. The full variable domain, rest sourced from reference TRBV7-6 and TRBJ2-1, is GAGVSQSPRYKVTKRGQDVALRCDPISGHVSLYWYRQALGQGPEFLTYFNYEAQQDKSGLPNDRFSAERPEGSISTLTIQRTEQRDSAMYRCASSSGPIYNEQFFGPGTRLTVL.

This clonotype was picked up a small number of times. The CDR3 DNA is TGTGCCATCAGTGAGTCCATGGGGGGCCCCTCCTACGAGCAGTACGTC. It encodes CAISESMGGPSYEQYV. J is TRBJ2-7 and V is TRBV10-3; D possibly matches TRBD1 or TRBD2 (6 bases each). The V and J ends lost 0 bases and 0 bases respectively, with 12 bases between them. CDR3 length: 16 amino acids. Germline values: CDR1 ENHRY, CDR2 SYGVKD.

CDR3 in DNA: TGTGCCAGTAGTTGGGGGTTCGGGAACACTGAAGCTTTCTTT. Protein product: CASSWGFGNTEAFF. The V and J genes are TRBV19 and TRBJ1-1; perhaps TRBD1 as D (5 bases). This CDR3 is built from 14 residues. Per germline, CDR1 LNHDA and CDR2 SQIVND (reference sequence). The germline V and J ends were trimmed by 5 bases and 1 base, with 11 bases remaining between them.

This clonotype was picked up a small number of times. The chain employs TRBV4-3 and TRBJ1-1; D unclear. Germline lookup yields CDR1 LGHNA and CDR2 YSLEER. The V end lost 1 base, the J end lost 5 bases, and 17 bases lay between the germline ends. The CDR3 is 16 residues long. CDR3: CASSQGMKNPGTEAFF. The CDR3 DNA is TGCGCCAGCAGCCAAGGGATGAAGAACCCTGGTACTGAAGCTTTCTTT.

This clonotype was seen more than once but under ten times. The chain couples TRBV19 to TRBJ2-1, with a tentative D call TRBD1 (6 bases). Trimming removed 3 bases at V and 7 bases at J, with 13 bases between. CDR1 LNHDA and CDR2 SQIVND come from the germline V gene (reference sequence). The CDR3 runs 14 residues. This CDR3 reads CASSMGAVSNEQFF. CDR3 bases: TGTGCCAGTAGTATGGGGGCAGTGTCGAATGAGCAGTTCTTC.